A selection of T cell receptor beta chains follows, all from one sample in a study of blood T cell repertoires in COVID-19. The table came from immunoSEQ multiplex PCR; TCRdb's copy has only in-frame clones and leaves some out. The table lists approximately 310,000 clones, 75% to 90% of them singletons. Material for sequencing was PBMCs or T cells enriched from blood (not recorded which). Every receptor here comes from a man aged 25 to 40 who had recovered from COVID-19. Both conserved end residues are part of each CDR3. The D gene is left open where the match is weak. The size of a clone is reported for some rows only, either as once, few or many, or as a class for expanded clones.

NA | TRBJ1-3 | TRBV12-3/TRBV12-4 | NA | CASRPSSGNTIYF
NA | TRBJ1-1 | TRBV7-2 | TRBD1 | CASRTTGAYTEAFF
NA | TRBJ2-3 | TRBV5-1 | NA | CASSLGVVATDTQYF
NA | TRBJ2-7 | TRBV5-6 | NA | CASSLGQNYEQYF
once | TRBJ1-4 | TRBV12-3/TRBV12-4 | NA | CASRGSEKLFF
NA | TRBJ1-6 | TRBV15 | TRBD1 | CATSELQGGNSPLHF
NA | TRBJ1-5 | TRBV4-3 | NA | CASSQGVAGGNQPQHF
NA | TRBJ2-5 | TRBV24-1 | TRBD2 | CATSDDRTSGGEETQYF
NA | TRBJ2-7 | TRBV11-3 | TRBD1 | CAARGFAYEQYF
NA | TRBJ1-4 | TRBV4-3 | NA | CASSQDPRGRREKLFF
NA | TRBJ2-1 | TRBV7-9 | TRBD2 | CASSFLAVSYNEQFF
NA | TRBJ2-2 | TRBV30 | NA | CAWGRGYGANTGELFF
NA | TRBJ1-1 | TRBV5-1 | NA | CASSLDRLGATEAFF
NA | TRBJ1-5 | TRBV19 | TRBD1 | CASSPQGILSNQPQHF
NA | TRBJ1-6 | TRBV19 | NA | CASSGQMNSPLHF
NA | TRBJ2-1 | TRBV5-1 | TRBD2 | CASSFTGGPVSYNEQFF
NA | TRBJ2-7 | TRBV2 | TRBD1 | CAVPGQSYEQYF
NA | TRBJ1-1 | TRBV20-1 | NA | CSALNTEAFF
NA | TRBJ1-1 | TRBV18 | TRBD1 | CASSPGQVNTEAFF
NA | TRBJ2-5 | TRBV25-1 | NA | CASSAGTRETQYF
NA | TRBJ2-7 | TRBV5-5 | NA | CASSFLAAYEQYF
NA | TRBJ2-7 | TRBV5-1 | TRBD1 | CASSWGDRGYMIGDEQYF